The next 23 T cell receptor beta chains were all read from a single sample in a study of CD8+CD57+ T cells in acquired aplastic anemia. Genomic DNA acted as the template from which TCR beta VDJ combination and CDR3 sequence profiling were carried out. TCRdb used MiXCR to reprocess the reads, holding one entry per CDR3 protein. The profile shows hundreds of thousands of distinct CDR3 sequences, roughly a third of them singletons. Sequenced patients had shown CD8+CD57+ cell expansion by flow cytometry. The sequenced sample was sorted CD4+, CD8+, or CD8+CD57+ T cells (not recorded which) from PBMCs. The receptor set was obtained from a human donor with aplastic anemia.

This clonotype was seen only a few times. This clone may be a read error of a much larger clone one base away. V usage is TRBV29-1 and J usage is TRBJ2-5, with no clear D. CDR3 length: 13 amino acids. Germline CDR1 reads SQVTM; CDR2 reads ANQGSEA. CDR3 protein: CSVVTEYQETQCF. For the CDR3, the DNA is TGCAGCGTTGTTACGGAGTACCAAGAGACCCAGTGCTTC.

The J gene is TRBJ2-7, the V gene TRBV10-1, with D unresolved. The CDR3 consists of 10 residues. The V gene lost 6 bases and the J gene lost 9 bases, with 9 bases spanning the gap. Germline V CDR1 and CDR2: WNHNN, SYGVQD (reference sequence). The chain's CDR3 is CASRMSGQYF. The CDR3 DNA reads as TGCGCCAGCAGGATGAGTGGGCAGTACTTC.

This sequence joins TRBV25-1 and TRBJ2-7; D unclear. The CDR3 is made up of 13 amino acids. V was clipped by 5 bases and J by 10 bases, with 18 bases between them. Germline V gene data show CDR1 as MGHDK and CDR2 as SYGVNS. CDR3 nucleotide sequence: TGTGCCAGCAGTTCAGCTAGTGTAGACCTACAGTACTTC. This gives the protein CASSSASVDLQYF.

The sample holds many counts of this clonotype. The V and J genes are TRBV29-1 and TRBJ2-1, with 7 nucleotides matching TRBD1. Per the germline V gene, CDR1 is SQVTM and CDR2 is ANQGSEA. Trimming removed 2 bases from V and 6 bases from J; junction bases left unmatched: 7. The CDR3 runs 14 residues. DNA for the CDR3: TGCAGCGTTGAAAAGGGGGCCTTGGGCAATGAGCAGTTCTTC. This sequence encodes CSVEKGALGNEQFF.

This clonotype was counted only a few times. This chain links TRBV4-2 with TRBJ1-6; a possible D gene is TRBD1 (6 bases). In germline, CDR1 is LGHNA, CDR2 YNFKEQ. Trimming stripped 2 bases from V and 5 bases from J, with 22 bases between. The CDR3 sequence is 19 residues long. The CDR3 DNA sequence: TGTGCCAGCAGCCAAATTAATATCTGGGGGCGCAATAATAATTCACCCCTCCACTTT. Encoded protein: CASSQINIWGRNNNSPLHF.

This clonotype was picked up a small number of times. Here the CDR3 DNA reads TGTGCCAGCAGCCCAGGGGGAATCCAAGAGACCCAGTACTTC. Its protein product is CASSPGGIQETQYF. V usage is TRBV11-3 and J usage is TRBJ2-5; TRBD1 aligns across 7 bases. Germline V gene data show CDR1 as SGHNT and CDR2 as YENEEA. With 5 bases clipped from V and 1 base from J, the junction kept 4 bases outside the gene matches. There are 14 residues in the CDR3.

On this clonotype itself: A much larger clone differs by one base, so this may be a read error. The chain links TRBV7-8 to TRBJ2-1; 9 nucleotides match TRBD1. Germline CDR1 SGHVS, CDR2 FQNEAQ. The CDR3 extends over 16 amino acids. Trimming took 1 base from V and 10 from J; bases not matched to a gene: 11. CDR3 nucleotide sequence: TGTGCCAGCAGCTTAGTTCCCGGACAGGGGATCTACGAGCAGTTCTTC. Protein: CASSLVPGQGIYEQFF.

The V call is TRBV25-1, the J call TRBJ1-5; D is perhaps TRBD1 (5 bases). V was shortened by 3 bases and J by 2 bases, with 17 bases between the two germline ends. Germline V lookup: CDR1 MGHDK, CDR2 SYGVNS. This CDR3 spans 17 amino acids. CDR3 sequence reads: CASSDHGAGSGNQPQHF. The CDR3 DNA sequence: TGTGCCAGCAGTGACCATGGGGCAGGGTCGGGCAATCAGCCCCAGCATTTT.

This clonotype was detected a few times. The CDR3 loop reads CASSSLSRSGYTF. The CDR3 DNA reads as TGTGCCAGCAGCTCCCTGAGTCGTTCTGGCTACACCTTC. V and J are TRBV6-1 and TRBJ1-2; D not certain. The CDR3 totals 13 residues. Germline CDR1 MNHNS, CDR2 SASEGT. Trimming cost V 6 bases and J 7 bases, with 15 bases left between them.

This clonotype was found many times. The CDR3 DNA reads TGCAGTGCTACCCCCTTCGGAGGTCGATCCTACTTC. It translates to CSATPFGGRSYF. The chain combines TRBV20-1 with TRBJ2-7, with D possibly matching TRBD2 (5 bases). CDR1 DFQATT and CDR2 SNEGSKA come from the germline V gene (reference sequence). The CDR3 runs to 12 residues. Trimming took 4 bases from V and 13 from J, leaving 20 bases between them.

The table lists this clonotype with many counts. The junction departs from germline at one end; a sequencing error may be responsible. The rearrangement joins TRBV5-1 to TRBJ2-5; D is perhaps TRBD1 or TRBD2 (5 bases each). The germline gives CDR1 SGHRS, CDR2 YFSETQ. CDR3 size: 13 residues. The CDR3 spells CASSLGREETQYF. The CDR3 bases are TGTGCTAGCAGCTTAGGCAGGGAAGAGACCCAGTACTTC.

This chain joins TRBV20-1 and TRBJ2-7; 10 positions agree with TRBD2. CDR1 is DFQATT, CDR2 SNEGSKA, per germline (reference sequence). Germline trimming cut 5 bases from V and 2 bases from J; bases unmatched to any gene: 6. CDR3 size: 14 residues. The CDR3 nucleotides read TGCAGTGCTGGGACTAGCGATTACCCCTACGAGCAGTACTTC. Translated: CSAGTSDYPYEQYF.

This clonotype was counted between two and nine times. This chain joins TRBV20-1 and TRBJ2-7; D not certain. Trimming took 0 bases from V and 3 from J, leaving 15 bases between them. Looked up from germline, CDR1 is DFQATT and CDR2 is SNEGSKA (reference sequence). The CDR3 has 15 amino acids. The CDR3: CSAREGRKTYYEQYF. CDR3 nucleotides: TGCAGTGCTAGAGAAGGTCGTAAGACGTACTACGAGCAGTACTTC.

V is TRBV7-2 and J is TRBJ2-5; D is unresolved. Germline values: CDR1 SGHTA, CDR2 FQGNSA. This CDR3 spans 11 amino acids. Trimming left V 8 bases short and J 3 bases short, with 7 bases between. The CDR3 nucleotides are TGTGCCAGCGCTGTCGAAGAGACCCAGTACTTC. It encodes CASAVEETQYF.

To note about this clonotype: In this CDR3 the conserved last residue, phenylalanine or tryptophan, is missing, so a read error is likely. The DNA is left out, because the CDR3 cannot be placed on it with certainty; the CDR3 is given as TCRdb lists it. The CDR3 here is CASIEDRQANYGYKI. The chain carries TRBV2 and TRBJ1-2; the table gives TRBD1 as D, unverified against the DNA. Germline assignment: CDR1 SNHLY and CDR2 FYNNEI. The CDR3 totals 15 residues, both ends included.

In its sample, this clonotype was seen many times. Here the CDR3 DNA reads TGCGCCAGCAGCCCGCCGGGACAACTGGGCCTCGAGCAGTACTTC. Its translation is CASSPPGQLGLEQYF. V usage is TRBV5-1 and J usage is TRBJ2-7; possibly TRBD1 for D (6 bases). This CDR3 spans 15 amino acids. V lost 4 bases and J lost 6, with 20 bases in between. The germline CDR1 and CDR2 sequences are SGHRS and YFSETQ.

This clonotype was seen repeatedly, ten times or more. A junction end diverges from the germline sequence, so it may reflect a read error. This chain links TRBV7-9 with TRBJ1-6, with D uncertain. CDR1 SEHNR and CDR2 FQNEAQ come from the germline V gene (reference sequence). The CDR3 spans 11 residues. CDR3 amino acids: CASSLVSPLHF. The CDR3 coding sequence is TGTGCTAGCAGCTTAGTTTCACCCCTCCACTTT.

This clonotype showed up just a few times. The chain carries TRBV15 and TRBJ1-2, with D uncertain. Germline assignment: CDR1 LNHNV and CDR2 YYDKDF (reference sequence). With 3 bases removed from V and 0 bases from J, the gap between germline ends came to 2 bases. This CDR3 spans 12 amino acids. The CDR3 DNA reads TGTGCCACCAGCAGTACTAACTATGGCTACACCTTC. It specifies CATSSTNYGYTF.

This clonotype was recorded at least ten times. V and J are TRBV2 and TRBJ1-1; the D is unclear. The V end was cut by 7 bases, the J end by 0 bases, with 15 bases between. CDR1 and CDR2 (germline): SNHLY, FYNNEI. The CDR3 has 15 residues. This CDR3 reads CASMGGGTMNTEAFF. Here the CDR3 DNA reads TGTGCCAGCATGGGTGGAGGAACCATGAACACTGAAGCTTTCTTT.

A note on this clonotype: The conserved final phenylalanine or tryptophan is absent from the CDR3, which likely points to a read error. Written as DNA, the CDR3 is TGCAGTGCTAGGGAAGGGACGCAGCCCCAGCATCTT. It specifies CSAREGTQPQHL. The V call is TRBV20-1, the J call TRBJ1-5; the D gene is possibly TRBD1 (5 bases). Trimming took off 3 bases at V and 7 bases at J, with 10 bases between the two ends. Germline V gene sequence: CDR1 DFQATT, CDR2 SNEGSKA (reference sequence). The CDR3 has 12 residues.

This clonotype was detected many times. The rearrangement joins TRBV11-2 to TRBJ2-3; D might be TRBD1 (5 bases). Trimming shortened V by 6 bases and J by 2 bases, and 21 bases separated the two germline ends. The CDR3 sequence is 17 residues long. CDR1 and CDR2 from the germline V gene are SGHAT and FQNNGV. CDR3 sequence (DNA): TGTGCCAGCAGGACTTTCAAAAAACAGGACCACACAGATACGCAGTATTTT. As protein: CASRTFKKQDHTDTQYF.

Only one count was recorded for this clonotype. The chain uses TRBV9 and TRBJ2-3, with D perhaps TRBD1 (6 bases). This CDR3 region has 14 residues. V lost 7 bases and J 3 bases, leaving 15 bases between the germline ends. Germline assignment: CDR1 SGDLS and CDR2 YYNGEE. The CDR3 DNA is TGTGCCAGCTCACTTAAGGGGGAAACAGATACGCAGTATTTT. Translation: CASSLKGETDTQYF. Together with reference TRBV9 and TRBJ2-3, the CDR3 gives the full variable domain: DSGVTQTPKHLITATGQRVTLRCSPRSGDLSVYWYQQSLDQGLQFLIQYYNGEERAKGNILERFSAQQFPDLHSELNLSSLELGDSALYFCASSLKGETDTQYFGPGTRLTVL.

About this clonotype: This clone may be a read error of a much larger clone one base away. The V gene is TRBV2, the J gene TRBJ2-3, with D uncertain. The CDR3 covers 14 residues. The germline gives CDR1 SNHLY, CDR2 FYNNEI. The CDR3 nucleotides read TGTGCCAGCATGTATCGAACCGGGCGAGATGCGCAGTATTTT. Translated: CASMYRTGRDAQYF.